Only one count was recorded for the clone carrying this T cell receptor (beta chain). These data are taken from a study of blood T cell repertoires in COVID-19. As for the study in general: Specimens from acute and convalescent COVID-19 originated in the United States, Italy and Spain. PBMCs, B-cell-depleted T cells, or T cells provided the cDNA or gDNA that made up the material.

The data were produced by immunoSEQ multiplex PCR, yet TCRdb's version contains in-frame clones alone and is incomplete. Of around 84,000 clones listed, about four fifths are singletons. CDR1 and CDR2 (germline): SEHNR, FQNEAQ (reference sequence). The CDR3 length is 16 residues. V shed 5 bases, J shed 5 bases, and the junction held 10 bases outside the gene matches. The chain joins TRBV7-9 to TRBJ1-4, with TRBD1 matching 8 bases. The sequence was collected from a woman between 40 and 50 years old with active or convalescent COVID-19. The sample comprised peripheral blood. CDR3 in DNA: TGTGCCAGCAGCCCCGACAGGGGATTAAAAAATGAAAAACTGTTTTTT. The encoded protein is CASSPDRGLKNEKLFF.